The 26 T cell receptor beta chains below all came from one sample that was sequenced in a study of sequential checkpoint blockade in melanoma. The treatment denotes: randomized to nivolumab then ipilimumab (arm A) or the reverse (arm B). Clones were sequenced by immunoSEQ multiplex PCR, and TCRdb holds only the in-frame ones, with some missing. This table holds 8,900 or so clones, around 90% found once. The sample here was CD8+ T cells sorted from blood (inferred from file names), taken from a patient given nivolumab and ipilimumab in sequence. These receptors were taken from a human donor with melanoma.

The chain couples TRBV29-1 to TRBJ2-7, with D perhaps matching TRBD1 (6 bases). V gave up 1 base and J gave up 0 bases, with 13 bases separating them. The CDR3 runs to 15 residues. Germline V lookup: CDR1 SQVTM, CDR2 ANQGSEA. CDR3 protein: CSVEGDKDSSYEQYF. The CDR3 region has the DNA TGCAGCGTTGAAGGGGACAAGGACAGCTCCTACGAGCAGTACTTC.

This clone was found a few times. V and J are TRBV5-4 and TRBJ1-2; 9 bases are shared with TRBD1. The germline CDR1 and CDR2 sequences are SGHNT and YYREEE (reference sequence). Trimming cost V 4 bases and J 5 bases; bases outside gene matches: 3. There are 13 residues in the CDR3. CDR3 sequence reads: CASSDRGSYGYTF. The DNA for the CDR3 is TGTGCCAGCAGCGACAGGGGGAGTTATGGCTACACCTTC.

The chain links TRBV28 to TRBJ1-5, with 10 bases aligning to TRBD1. V lost 3 bases, J lost 6 bases, and 5 bases stayed unmatched. From germline, CDR1 is MDHEN and CDR2 SYDVKM. The CDR3 is made up of 15 amino acids. The CDR3: CASSLDRGVSQPQHF. CDR3 nucleotides: TGTGCCAGCAGTTTGGACAGGGGGGTGAGTCAGCCCCAGCATTTT.

This clone was found a few times. The chain has TRBV19 and TRBJ1-4; maybe TRBD1 (6 bases). V lost 7 bases and J lost 8, with 20 bases in between. Germline CDR1 LNHDA, CDR2 SQIVND (reference sequence). The CDR3 consists of 15 residues. In DNA form, the CDR3 reads TGTGCCAGTAACCAGGGGCCAGGCTTTGGAGAAAAACTGTTTTTT. It is translated as CASNQGPGFGEKLFF.

The rearrangement links TRBV4-1 to TRBJ1-1; 7 nucleotides agree with TRBD1. Per the germline V gene, CDR1 is MGHRA and CDR2 is YSYEKL. This CDR3 is built from 14 residues. The trim removed 5 bases at V and 2 bases at J, leaving 5 bases unmatched. CDR3 sequence reads: CASSKGTANTEAFF. The CDR3 DNA sequence: TGCGCCAGCAGCAAAGGGACAGCAAACACTGAAGCTTTCTTT.

The rearrangement links TRBV2 to TRBJ2-7; no definite D call. Germline CDR1 reads SNHLY; CDR2 reads FYNNEI. Trimming shortened V by 8 bases and J by 3 bases, and 5 bases separated the two germline ends. The CDR3 is made up of 10 amino acids. Written as DNA, the CDR3 is TGTGCCAGCCTTAGCTACGAGCAGTACTTC. Its translation is CASLSYEQYF.

This clone occurred once. Sequence at one end of the junction differs from germline and may be a read error. The chain combines TRBV28 with TRBJ2-7; TRBD2 matches 8 bases. The CDR3 is made up of 15 amino acids. The germline V gene has CDR1 MDHEN and CDR2 SYDVKM. The CDR3 coding sequence is TGTGCCAGTAGTTACATACTAGCGGATTATTACGAGCAGTACTTC. Its translation is CASSYILADYYEQYF.

This chain uses TRBV5-4 with TRBJ1-3; unclear D gene. V was pared by 4 bases and J by 0 bases, with 14 bases between. The CDR3 is made up of 16 amino acids. CDR1 and CDR2 (germline): SGHNT, YYREEE (reference sequence). The CDR3 coding sequence is TGTGCCAGCAGCGACCCCCGGGATGGCTCTGGAAACACCATATATTTT. Its translation is CASSDPRDGSGNTIYF. Complete variable domain (other parts from reference TRBV5-4 and TRBJ1-3): ETGVTQSPTHLIKTRGQQVTLRCSSQSGHNTVSWYQQALGQGPQFIFQYYREEENGRGNFPPRFSGLQFPNYSSELNVNALELDDSALYLCASSDPRDGSGNTIYFGEGSWLTVV.

The rearrangement links TRBV4-1 to TRBJ2-5, with D possibly matching TRBD2 (6 bases). The J call is doubtful: the DNA matches TRBJ2-7 better. Germline V CDR1 and CDR2: MGHRA, YSYEKL. The CDR3 consists of 13 residues. The CDR3 DNA follows: TGCGCCAGCAGCCAGACTAGTAATTACGAGCAGTACTTC. Amino acids: CASSQTSNYEQYF.

The chain joins TRBV27 to TRBJ2-7; tentatively, D is TRBD2 (5 bases). This CDR3 contains 14 residues. Germline V CDR1 and CDR2: MNHEY, SMNVEV (reference sequence). Trimming stripped 5 bases from V and 4 bases from J, with 15 bases between. The CDR3 DNA reads TGTGCCAGCAGTCCCCTCTCGGGATCTTACGAGCAGTACGTC. This translates into CASSPLSGSYEQYV.

Here the CDR3 DNA reads TGCGCCAGCAGCCAAGTAAGCGGGAGCGAGCAGTACGTC. It encodes CASSQVSGSEQYV. The chain is built from TRBV4-3 and TRBJ2-7; 8 bases map to TRBD2. With 1 base clipped from V and 6 bases from J, the junction kept 2 bases outside the gene matches. Germline loops: CDR1 LGHNA, CDR2 YSLEER. The CDR3 is 13 amino acids.

The count of this clone is one. V usage is TRBV7-6 and J usage is TRBJ1-1; D not certain. V lost 5 bases, J lost 0 bases, and 7 bases lay in between. Germline V lookup: CDR1 SGHVS, CDR2 FNYEAQ. CDR3 length: 13 amino acids. The CDR3 coding sequence is TGTGCCAGCAGCCTCCAGATGAACACTGAAGCTTTCTTT. Protein: CASSLQMNTEAFF.

This chain links TRBV7-3 with TRBJ2-7; D ambiguous. Trimming cost V 2 bases and J 3 bases, with 8 bases left between them. CDR3 length equals 13 residues. CDR1 is SGHTA, CDR2 FQGTGA, per germline. CDR3 sequence (DNA): TGTGCCAGCAGCTTAGTGGCTAGCTACGAGCAGTACTTC. Its protein product is CASSLVASYEQYF.

The V and J genes are TRBV4-1 and TRBJ1-2, with D unresolved. Trimming pared 4 bases from V and 2 bases from J, leaving 14 bases between. This CDR3 contains 15 residues. Germline CDR1 is MGHRA and CDR2 is YSYEKL. The CDR3, as DNA: TGCGCCAGCAGCCCGCCGGGAGTCTCGAACTATGGCTACACCTTC. Encoded protein: CASSPPGVSNYGYTF.

This clone was observed a single time. The chain uses TRBV27 and TRBJ2-7; 11 bases fit TRBD2. The CDR3 runs to 15 residues. Trimming took 5 bases from V and 2 from J; bases not matched to a gene: 5. Germline V gene data show CDR1 as MNHEY and CDR2 as SMNVEV (reference sequence). DNA for the CDR3: TGTGCCAGCAGTGAATATAGCGGGAGGGCCTACGAGCAGTACTTC. It is translated as CASSEYSGRAYEQYF.

V gene TRBV5-6 combines with J gene TRBJ2-7; 10 bases match TRBD1. CDR3 length: 14 amino acids. Germline lookup yields CDR1 SGHDT and CDR2 YYEEEE. With V trimmed by 3 bases and J by 2 bases, 2 bases remained unmatched. The CDR3 reads CASSYGTGAYEQYF. The CDR3 bases are TGTGCCAGCAGCTACGGGACAGGGGCCTACGAGCAGTACTTC.

The V gene is TRBV27, the J gene TRBJ1-4; D ambiguous. Germline CDR1 and CDR2: MNHEY and SMNVEV (reference sequence). V lost 3 bases, J lost 1 base, and 12 bases lay in between. The CDR3 is made up of 16 amino acids. DNA of the CDR3: TGTGCCAGCAGTTTGTACAGCGGCTTAACTAATGAAAAACTGTTTTTT. Protein: CASSLYSGLTNEKLFF.

This rearrangement joins TRBV7-8 to TRBJ1-1, with 7 bases aligning to TRBD1. The length of the CDR3 is 14 residues. V gave up 1 base and J gave up 1 base; unmatched junction bases: 0. Germline V gene lookup returns CDR1 SGHVS and CDR2 FQNEAQ. The CDR3 sequence is CASSLGTGNTEAFF. The CDR3 DNA follows: TGTGCCAGCAGCTTAGGGACAGGGAACACTGAAGCTTTCTTT.

The rearrangement links TRBV19 to TRBJ1-2; 8 nucleotides align to TRBD1. J was trimmed by 4 bases and V by 2 bases; bases with no gene match: 9. The germline V gene has CDR1 LNHDA and CDR2 SQIVND (reference sequence). The CDR3 covers 16 residues. CDR3 sequence: CASSIFGQGAFYGYTF. CDR3 coding DNA: TGTGCCAGTAGTATATTTGGGCAGGGGGCTTTCTATGGCTACACCTTC.

V gene TRBV6-6 combines with J gene TRBJ1-1; D uncertain. CDR3 length: 13 residues. V was pared by 0 bases and J by 8 bases, with 10 bases between. The germline gives CDR1 MNHNY, CDR2 SVGAGI (reference sequence). CDR3 sequence reads: CASSYSAVLEAFF. DNA of the CDR3: TGTGCCAGCAGTTACTCGGCCGTCCTCGAAGCTTTCTTT.

The rearrangement joins TRBV27 to TRBJ2-5; possibly TRBD1 for D (6 bases). The J call is uncertain, as TRBJ2-7 better fits the DNA end. This CDR3 has 13 amino acids. In germline, CDR1 is MNHEY, CDR2 SMNVEV (reference sequence). CDR3 nucleotides: TGTGCCAGCAGCCCAGGGGTCTCCTACGAGCAGTACTTC. Protein sequence: CASSPGVSYEQYF.

The gene calls are TRBV27 and TRBJ1-2; 7 bases agree with TRBD1. Germline lookup yields CDR1 MNHEY and CDR2 SMNVEV (reference sequence). This CDR3 is 16 amino acids long. Unmatched junction bases numbered 15, after V lost 7 bases and J lost 4 bases. This CDR3 is CASKRQGWGLGYGYTF. Here the CDR3 DNA reads TGTGCCAGCAAAAGACAGGGTTGGGGGCTTGGCTATGGCTACACCTTC.

This sequence joins TRBV5-6 and TRBJ1-2, with 7 bases that match TRBD1. Per the germline V gene, CDR1 is SGHDT and CDR2 is YYEEEE. V lost 3 bases and J lost 4; bases outside the gene matches: 6. The CDR3 loop spans 14 amino acids. CDR3 nucleotide sequence: TGTGCCAGCAGCTCTGGGGACAGCCTCTATGGCTACACCTTC. It translates to CASSSGDSLYGYTF.

The chain uses TRBV27 and TRBJ2-7, with 7 bases lining up with TRBD1. CDR3 length equals 12 residues. Losses at the gene ends were 9 bases for V and 3 bases for J; bases not matched to a gene: 5. CDR1 MNHEY and CDR2 SMNVEV come from the germline V gene (reference sequence). CDR3 sequence (DNA): TGTGCCAGTCAACAGGGGTTCTACGAGCAGTACGTC. Protein sequence: CASQQGFYEQYV.

CDR3 sequence reads: CSVVERSSYEQYF. Written as DNA, the CDR3 is TGCAGCGTTGTGGAACGGAGCTCCTACGAGCAGTACTTC. V is TRBV29-1 and J is TRBJ2-7, with D unclear. Germline V gene lookup returns CDR1 SQVTM and CDR2 ANQGSEA. The CDR3 is 13 residues long. V lost 4 bases to trimming and J lost 0 bases, with 10 bases between them.

CDR3 sequence: CASSLATGIAYEQYF. The CDR3 DNA is TGTGCCAGCAGCTTAGCGACAGGGATTGCCTACGAGCAGTACTTC. This rearrangement joins TRBV7-9 to TRBJ2-7, with TRBD1 matching over 7 bases. Unmatched junction bases numbered 4, after V lost 0 bases and J lost 2 bases. The CDR3 loop spans 15 amino acids. Looked up from germline, CDR1 is SEHNR and CDR2 is FQNEAQ (reference sequence).